This entry describes one TCR beta chain. The data were taken from a study of blood T cell repertoires in COVID-19. Study-level information: Both acute and convalescent COVID-19 samples were obtained from the United States, Italy and Spain. T cells, B-cell-depleted T cells, or PBMCs supplied cDNA or gDNA.

The V gene's germline CDR1 is SNHLY and CDR2 FYNNEI. The CDR3 contains 14 residues. V lost 8 bases to trimming and J lost 2 bases; unmatched junction nucleotides: 9. Original handling: Estimates of nucleated cell counts were drawn from the amplification of reference gene primers. Repertoires were generated with immunoSEQ multiplex PCR, while TCRdb's copy carries only in-frame clones and drops some. That table is the source of V, J and clone size, and D and trimming were worked out from the DNA. The repertoire consists of over 120,000 clones, with roughly 89% occurring once and the leading ten covering 1.5% to 2%.

Sequencing was done on a sample of peripheral blood. The chain recombines TRBV2 with TRBJ2-7, with 7 bases identical to TRBD1. The source of this sequence is a human donor in a cohort sampled during active COVID-19. The DNA for the CDR3 is TGTGCCAGCGACAGGGAAGATCATCCCTACGAGCAGTACTTC. Its translation: CASDREDHPYEQYF.